This T cell receptor beta chain was sequenced during a study of blood T cell repertoires in COVID-19. Across the study: Italy, Spain and the United States were the sources of the convalescent and acute COVID-19 samples. T cells, B-cell-depleted T cells, or PBMCs supplied cDNA or gDNA.

The germline CDR1 and CDR2 sequences are SQVTM and ANQGSEA. V trimming: 4 bases; J trimming: 7 bases; junction bases outside the gene matches: 6. The CDR3 runs to 12 residues. Authors' processing steps: How many nucleated cells were present was estimated from reference gene primer amplification. Clones were read by immunoSEQ multiplex PCR, and TCRdb kept only the in-frame ones, dropping some. V and J calls and clone size come straight from that table; D and trimming were deduced from the DNA. The sample yields 150,000 to 200,000 clones, approximately 83% seen once. The sample comprised peripheral blood. The sequence came from a human donor with active or convalescent COVID-19. The donor label of this sample is uncertain. This chain joins TRBV29-1 and TRBJ2-7, with TRBD2 matching 8 bases. The DNA for the CDR3 is TGCAGCGTTGCGCCGGGGACTAGAGAGCAGTACTTC. This sequence encodes CSVAPGTREQYF.